The TCR beta chain under discussion was sequenced for a study of neurological immune-mediated disorders (dated by TCRdb to 2018 to 2020). Concerning the study at large: Using UMI-based sequencing, the study compared peripheral blood TCR-beta repertoires from patients with HTLV-I-associated myelopathy (HAM/TSP), patients with multiple sclerosis, and healthy controls. Of the approximately 70 subjects in the cohort, roughly 14 were HAM/TSP patients, 34 were multiple sclerosis patients, and approximately 20 were healthy controls. The approximately 96 TCR-beta libraries covered PBMC samples along with longitudinal samples, technical triplicates, and paired sorted CD4+ and CD8+ T-cell subsets.

Blood bank volunteers in Maryland, USA served as the healthy controls. TCR libraries for sorted subsets were made from 950,000 to 1,000,000 sorted CD4+ or CD8+ T cells. Peripheral blood was subjected to Ficoll-Hypaque density gradient centrifugation to isolate PBMCs, which were then cryopreserved in liquid nitrogen. The study also sequenced paired sorted CD4+ and CD8+ subsets from healthy controls, HAM/TSP patients and MS patients. Points the paper makes about the study in general: TCR clonal expansion was greatest in HAM/TSP patients and smallest in MS patients, who ranked below even healthy controls. No identical CDR3 amino acid sequences were found to be shared among expanded clones across subjects, suggesting that TCR-beta repertoires were private in all groups.

cDNA synthesis used template-switch 5'RACE with a primer carrying a 10-nucleotide random unique molecular identifier tagging each TCR transcript. Every sequencing run yielded over 180 million TCR-beta sequences covering 15-18 subjects. The RNeasy kit was used to extract total RNA. The KAPA Real-time Library Amplification kit was used to amplify TCR-beta VDJ regions with primers for the TCR constant region and the 5'RACE anchor. Sample indexes and Illumina adaptors were added in a first PCR, after which library yield was increased in a second PCR. After purification with Ampure beads, the TCR product of roughly 650 bp was size-selected on a 2% E-gel SizeSelection system. Before pooling, library quality was assessed on a Bioanalyzer, concentration was determined with Qubit, and library quantification was performed with the Kapa Library Quantification kit. An Illumina HiSeq 2500 was used to sequence the libraries paired-end at 2 x 150 bp. To increase sequence diversity, roughly 24-30% phiX was spiked into each library pool. The source study handled its data this way. Quality-filtered reads were processed with the UMI-based MiGEC pipeline, which removed over 75% of raw TCR sequences during error correction. VDJ genes were aligned to IMGT germline references, and each clonotype was defined by a unique CDR3 amino acid sequence together with V-J genes. Clonal expansion, Shannon diversity, and CDR3 relatedness (CalcPairwiseDistances, ClusterSamples) were evaluated with VDJtools, and phylogenetic trees were built with CLCbio workbench. Clones with at least 8 unique UMIs were defined as expanded, with this threshold being based on coefficient-of-variation modelling across technical triplicates. Clones were called with MiXCR by TCRdb after fastp trimmed the public reads at Q25, and only in-frame beta chains were retained. A single entry per CDR3 protein holds the most common genes and DNA from its merged rows. These V and J calls derive from TCRdb rather than the authors' analysis. In this sample the table shows 25,000 to 35,000 distinct CDR3 sequences, under 5% of which occur a single time. The top ten constitute nearly 25% of the sample.

For this chain, trimming is 0 bases at the V end and 5 bases at the J end, and the number of junction bases without a gene match is 4. Per the germline V gene, SGHRS is the CDR1 and YFSETQ is the CDR2. The CDR3 holds 14 amino acids from the cysteine to the phenylalanine. The entry retains the CDR3 DNA only, 42 bases that are in frame from base 1. This clonotype was counted many times. Which antigen it targets is not known. Qualities for individual bases were not recorded, and no much larger clone is one base off. The sequencing input was CD4+ T cells from blood. The TCR was taken from a woman in her thirties or forties in good health. The rearranged segments are TRBV5-1 and TRBJ1-1; TRBD1 fits 7 bases in the junction. The DNA sequence is TGCGCCAGCAGCTTGGCAGGGGGAAAGACTGAAGCTTTCTTT. Its translation reads: CASSLAGGKTEAFF.